This TCR beta chain was recovered during a study of T-cell memory formation after mild COVID-19. General study findings and limits: There was a balanced CD4/CD8 profile in clones contracting day 15 to 85, and later expanders leaned CD4+.

V was shortened by 0 bases and J by 4 bases, with 15 bases between the two germline ends. Looked up from germline, CDR1 is SEHNR and CDR2 is FQNEAQ (reference sequence). This CDR3 comprises 16 residues. The authors produced TCR alpha and TCR beta cDNA libraries with sample barcodes and UMIs by 5'RACE using constant-segment primers. Each CDR3 protein is one row after TCRdb ran MiXCR on the 5' RACE reads. The profile shows about 190,000 distinct CDR3 sequences, 20% to 25% of them singletons. As for this clonotype: The antigen is not known.

Sequencing was done on a sample of PBMCs or a T cell subset sorted from them (not recorded which). The J gene is TRBJ1-2, the V gene TRBV7-9, with D hard to call. The TCR comes from an adult woman who had mild COVID-19 (a few samples of this study predate the infection). Cell type and time point are not known. CDR3 bases: TGTGCCAGCAGCTTAGCCTACATCCCTCAGCCCTATGGCTACACCTTC. It encodes CASSLAYIPQPYGYTF. Using reference TRBV7-9 and TRBJ1-2 for the parts outside the CDR3, the full variable domain is DTGVSQNPRHKITKRGQNVTFRCDPISEHNRLYWYRQTLGQGPEFLTYFQNEAQLEKSRLLSDRFSAERPKGSFSTLEIQRTEQGDSAMYLCASSLAYIPQPYGYTFGSGTRLTVV.